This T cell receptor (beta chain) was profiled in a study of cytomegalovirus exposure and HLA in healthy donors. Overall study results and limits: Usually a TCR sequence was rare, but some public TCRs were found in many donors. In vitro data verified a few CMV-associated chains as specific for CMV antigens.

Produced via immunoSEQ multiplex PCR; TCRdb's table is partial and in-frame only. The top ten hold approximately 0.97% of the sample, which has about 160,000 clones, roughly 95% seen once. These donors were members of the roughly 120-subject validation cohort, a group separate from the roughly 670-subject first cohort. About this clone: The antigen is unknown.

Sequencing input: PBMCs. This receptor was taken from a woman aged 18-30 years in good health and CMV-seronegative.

CDR3 protein: CASTHGSLGQETQYF. The CDR3 nucleotides read TGTGCCAGTACCCACGGTTCACTAGGCCAAGAGACCCAGTACTTC. This rearrangement joins TRBV19 to TRBJ2-5; TRBD2 is a possible D gene (5 bases). Trimming removed 7 bases at V and 1 base at J, with 16 bases between. Germline V gene sequence: CDR1 LNHDA, CDR2 SQIVND (reference sequence). This CDR3 region has 15 residues. The complete variable domain, with remaining parts taken from reference TRBV19 and TRBJ2-5, reads DGGITQSPKYLFRKEGQNVTLSCEQNLNHDAMYWYRQDPGQGLRLIYYSQIVNDFQKGDIAEGYSVSREKKESFPLTVTSAQKNPTAFYLCASTHGSLGQETQYFGPGTRLLVL.